This record covers a single TCR beta chain. Germline values: CDR1 MNHEY, CDR2 SMNVEV (reference sequence). Trimming at V came to 5 bases and at J to 5 bases, leaving 8 bases not matched to a gene. The CDR3 has 15 amino acids. The data are from a study of shared clonotypes between healthy human individuals. Study background: Aged 18 to 49, the donors were a couple of women and three men.

It was CD45RO-negative cells, positively selected for CCR7, that made up naive CD8 cells, with terminally differentiated effector memory CD45RA+ cells excluded. Produced via immunoSEQ multiplex PCR; TCRdb's table is partial and in-frame only. This sample carries roughly 2 million clones, roughly 94% of them seen once, and the ten largest clones take around 1.1%. The genes are TRBV27 and TRBJ2-5, with 10 bases identical to TRBD2. The receptor's source is a man between 18 and 29 years old in good health. The material sequenced was naive CD8+ T cells sorted from blood. DNA of the CDR3: TGTGCCAGCAGTACTACAGCGGGGGGGCGGGAGACCCAGTACTTC. This translates into CASSTTAGGRETQYF.